The sequence of this T cell receptor (beta chain) was determined in a study of T cell repertoires in cytomegalovirus infection. This clonotype appeared many times. As yet, its antigen is unknown. The CDR3 covers 14 residues. Germline V gene data show CDR1 as LGHNA and CDR2 as YSLEER. J gave up 10 bases and V 0 bases, and 7 bases lay outside the gene matches. General study results and limits: Cumulative frequency of public TCR beta families picked out carriers of CMV plus the relevant HLA.

TCRdb fed the reads into MiXCR, producing one record per CDR3 protein. The sample records 830,000 or so distinct CDR3 sequences, about 30% being singletons. V gene TRBV4-3 combines with J gene TRBJ2-5; 8 bases line up with TRBD2. Sequences were derived from cultured CD8+ T cells from PBMCs, sampled from culture after CMV antigen stimulation. The clonotype was recovered from a human donor in good health (CMV status not recorded). Some clones in this sample may be carry-over from other donors' samples. This CDR3 reads CASSQDTAGARQYF. For the CDR3, the DNA is TGCGCCAGCAGCCAAGATACAGCGGGGGCCCGCCAGTACTTC.